The 15 T cell receptor beta chains below come from one sample, sequenced in a study of blood T cell repertoires in COVID-19. The data were produced by immunoSEQ multiplex PCR, yet TCRdb's version contains in-frame clones alone and is incomplete. This sample carries 70,000 or so clones, 65% to 85% of them seen once, and the ten largest clones take 9.5% to 15%. The specimen sequenced was peripheral blood. Every receptor here comes from a man aged 45-65 years with COVID-19, enrolled during active disease.

The CDR3 reads CASSLEQGGSHEQYF. Written as DNA, the CDR3 is TGTGCCAGCAGCTTAGAGCAGGGGGGTAGCCACGAGCAGTACTTC. J is TRBJ2-7 and V is TRBV7-2; D possibly corresponds to TRBD1 (7 bases). The CDR3 has 15 amino acids. V was clipped by 1 base and J by 5 bases, with 15 bases between them. Germline V gene data show CDR1 as SGHTA and CDR2 as FQGNSA.

The chain couples TRBV28 to TRBJ2-7, with 10 bases lining up with TRBD2. The CDR3 runs 15 residues. Germline V lookup: CDR1 MDHEN, CDR2 SYDVKM. Trimming removed 4 bases from V and 2 bases from J; junction bases left unmatched: 5. The CDR3 DNA follows: TGTGCCAGCAGTTCCGGACTAGCGGACGCCTACGAGCAGTACTTC. This translates into CASSSGLADAYEQYF.

V gene TRBV6-2 or TRBV6-3 combines with J gene TRBJ1-5, with D possibly TRBD1 on 5 matching bases. This CDR3 has 15 residues. Trimming stripped 4 bases from V and 4 bases from J, with 14 bases between. From germline, CDR1 is MNHEY and CDR2 SVGEGT. CDR3 region: CASSWGGAGNQPQHF. The CDR3 DNA sequence: TGTGCCAGCAGTTGGGGAGGGGCTGGGAATCAGCCCCAGCATTTT.

V gene TRBV5-4 combines with J gene TRBJ2-7; D perhaps matches TRBD1 (5 bases). This CDR3 comprises 15 residues. Germline V gene data show CDR1 as SGHNT and CDR2 as YYREEE (reference sequence). V was clipped by 0 bases and J by 0 bases, with 10 bases between them. The CDR3 DNA sequence: TGTGCCAGCAGCTTGGAAGGGGCCGGCTCCTACGAGCAGTACTTC. It encodes CASSLEGAGSYEQYF.

CDR3 coding DNA: TGTGCCAGCAAACCTGGAGGGGACACAGATACGCAGTATTTT. Protein: CASKPGGDTDTQYF. V usage is TRBV6-5 and J usage is TRBJ2-3; possible D gene TRBD2, 6 bases. Trimming took 7 bases from V and 2 from J, leaving 13 bases between them. The CDR3 sequence is 14 residues long. CDR1 MNHEY and CDR2 SVGAGI come from the germline V gene.

The rearrangement joins TRBV5-5 to TRBJ2-1; 10 bases are shared with TRBD2. Per germline, CDR1 SGHKS and CDR2 YYEKEE (reference sequence). The V and J ends lost 0 bases and 7 bases, in that order; junction bases with no gene match: 4. This CDR3 region has 15 residues. The CDR3 coding sequence is TGTGCCAGCAGCTTGGCTAGCGGGAGTCTAAATGAGCAGTTCTTC. Encoded protein: CASSLASGSLNEQFF. The entire variable domain, with the rest obtained from reference TRBV5-5 and TRBJ2-1, is as follows: DAGVTQSPTHLIKTRGQQVTLRCSPISGHKSVSWYQQVLGQGPQFIFQYYEKEERGRGNFPDRFSARQFPNYSSELNVNALLLGDSALYLCASSLASGSLNEQFFGPGTRLTVL.

The chain uses TRBV6-5 and TRBJ1-5; perhaps TRBD1 as D (6 bases). V lost 10 bases and J lost 1, with 17 bases in between. Germline values: CDR1 MNHEY, CDR2 SVGAGI. The CDR3 runs 15 residues. As DNA, the CDR3 is TGTGCCATAAAGGGGGACGAAGGGAGCAATCAGCCCCAGCATTTT. Amino acid sequence: CAIKGDEGSNQPQHF.

The chain employs TRBV18 and TRBJ2-6; 11 nucleotides line up with TRBD1. The CDR3 contains 18 residues. Per the germline V gene, CDR1 is KGHSH and CDR2 is LQKENI. V was pared by 3 bases and J by 4 bases, with 8 bases of the junction left unmatched. The CDR3 bases are TGTGCCAGCTCACCTCTGGACAGGGGGCGGTCAGGGGCCAACGTCCTGACTTTC. It encodes CASSPLDRGRSGANVLTF.

The V call is TRBV4-3, the J call TRBJ2-6; D remains ambiguous. Germline V CDR1 and CDR2: LGHNA, YSLEER. This CDR3 region has 18 residues. Between the trimmed V and J ends, which lost 4 bases and 0 bases, there was a span of 16 bases. The CDR3 region is CASSPDIGRLSGANVLTF. The CDR3 DNA reads TGCGCCAGCAGCCCCGATATAGGCAGACTCTCTGGGGCCAACGTCCTGACTTTC.

The V and J genes are TRBV19 and TRBJ2-7; 8 bases align to TRBD2. Germline CDR1 LNHDA, CDR2 SQIVND (reference sequence). The CDR3 extends over 14 amino acids. After removal of 7 bases from V and 2 bases from J, the junction contained 7 bases not matched to a gene. The CDR3 sequence is CASNAAGVPYEQYF. The CDR3 DNA reads TGTGCCAGTAATGCAGCGGGGGTACCCTACGAGCAGTACTTC.

V is TRBV3-1 (or the pseudogene TRBV3-2) and J is TRBJ2-5; D call uncertain. Germline V gene data show CDR1 as LGHDT and CDR2 as YNNKEL (reference sequence). V lost 5 bases and J 5 bases, leaving 12 bases between the germline ends. CDR3 size: 13 residues. The CDR3 protein is CASSSARAETQYF. In nucleotides, the CDR3 is TGTGCCAGCAGCTCCGCCCGTGCGGAGACCCAGTACTTC.

This clone has ten or more counts. The chain employs TRBV6-4 and TRBJ2-1; 12 nucleotides align to TRBD2. Germline CDR1 MRHNA, CDR2 SNTAGT. V trimming: 0 bases; J trimming: 6 bases; junction bases outside the gene matches: 0. This CDR3 comprises 15 residues. The CDR3 here is CASSDSTSGSNEQFF. The CDR3 DNA reads as TGTGCCAGCAGTGACTCGACTAGCGGGAGCAATGAGCAGTTCTTC.

This chain links TRBV19 with TRBJ2-7, with D possibly matching TRBD1 (6 bases). This CDR3 region has 14 residues. The V gene's germline CDR1 is LNHDA and CDR2 SQIVND (reference sequence). V was cut by 7 bases and J by 0 bases, with 13 bases left in between. CDR3 in DNA: TGTGCCAGTAAAGGCAGGGGAAGCTCCTACGAGCAGTACTTC. It codes for CASKGRGSSYEQYF.

This clone was found once. The V gene is TRBV5-4, the J gene TRBJ1-6, with 8 bases identical to TRBD1. The junction had 5 bases not matched to a gene; V was cut back by 4 bases and J by 5 bases. CDR1 and CDR2 from the germline V gene are SGHNT and YYREEE (reference sequence). This CDR3 is built from 15 residues. CDR3 sequence (DNA): TGTGCCAGCAGCATGAGGACAGGGAATAATTCACCCCTCCACTTT. Its translation is CASSMRTGNNSPLHF.

V usage is TRBV21-1 and J usage is TRBJ1-6. TRBV21-1 is assigned pseudogene status. The CDR3 totals 17 residues. CDR3 amino acids: CASSKESESSYNSPLHF. In DNA form, the CDR3 reads TGTGCCAGCAGCAAAGAAAGCGAGAGCTCCTATAATTCACCCCTCCACTTT.